Shown below are 18 T cell receptor beta chains from a single sample sequenced in a study of T-cell memory formation after mild COVID-19. From the 5' RACE reads, TCRdb called clonotypes with MiXCR, one entry per CDR3 protein. The table shows 190,000 or so distinct CDR3 sequences, with 27% occurring only once. The sample consisted of PBMCs or a T cell subset sorted from them (not recorded which). The receptor source for this set is an adult woman who had mild COVID-19 (a few samples of this study predate the infection). Cell type and time point are not known.

The chain couples TRBV7-9 to TRBJ2-2, with D perhaps given as TRBD1 or TRBD2 (5 bases each). V lost 5 bases and J lost 1, with 11 bases in between. The CDR3 is 15 residues long. Germline values: CDR1 SEHNR, CDR2 FQNEAQ (reference sequence). CDR3 bases: TGTGCCAGCAGCCCCCGGGACCAGAACACCGGGGAGCTGTTTTTT. Translation gives CASSPRDQNTGELFF.

This clonotype was seen only a few times. The V gene is TRBV20-1, the J gene TRBJ2-4; 8 bases fit TRBD1. The trim removed 6 bases at V and 6 bases at J, leaving 10 bases unmatched. CDR3 length equals 14 residues. Germline values: CDR1 DFQATT, CDR2 SNEGSKA (reference sequence). The CDR3 bases are TGCAGTGCCATCCGACAGGGGTCAACAAACATTCAGTACTTC. Encoded protein: CSAIRQGSTNIQYF.

This chain links TRBV3-1 with TRBJ2-5; 12 bases line up with TRBD2. J gave up 4 bases and V 4 bases, and 7 bases lay outside the gene matches. The germline V gene encodes CDR1 LGHDT and CDR2 YNNKEL (reference sequence). This CDR3 has 16 residues. DNA for the CDR3: TGTGCCAGCAGCCGATCTAGCGGGAGGGTACCAGAGACCCAGTACTTC. This encodes CASSRSSGRVPETQYF.

The chain recombines TRBV11-1 with TRBJ1-1; possible D gene TRBD1, 5 bases. The CDR3 has 20 amino acids. The V gene lost 5 bases and the J gene lost 1 base, with 29 bases spanning the gap. Germline-derived CDR1 and CDR2 are SGHAT and FQDESV (reference sequence). The CDR3 nucleotides are TGTGCCAGCAGCAGCCCTAGGGGCGGCGCACGGAGAGGATGGAACACTGAAGCTTTCTTT. Residues: CASSSPRGGARRGWNTEAFF.

Only a few counts were recorded for this clonotype. The chain carries TRBV7-2 and TRBJ1-1; no firm D call. There are 13 residues in the CDR3. Trimming removed 4 bases from V and 3 bases from J, with 9 bases in between. The germline gives CDR1 SGHTA, CDR2 FQGNSA. In DNA form, the CDR3 reads TGTGCCAGCAGCTACCTCCTAGACACTGAAGCTTTCTTT. Amino acids: CASSYLLDTEAFF. Supplemented by reference TRBV7-2 and TRBJ1-1, the full variable domain reads GAGVSQSPSNKVTEKGKDVELRCDPISGHTALYWYRQSLGQGLEFLIYFQGNSAPDKSGLPSDRFSAERTGGSVSTLTIQRTQQEDSAVYLCASSYLLDTEAFFGQGTRLTVV.

This clonotype was seen many times. The rearrangement joins TRBV5-1 to TRBJ2-5, with 8 positions matching TRBD1. V lost 4 bases, J lost 4 bases, and 6 bases stayed unmatched. Germline-derived CDR1 and CDR2 are SGHRS and YFSETQ. This CDR3 comprises 14 residues. The CDR3 region has the DNA TGCGCCAGCAGCACCGGACAGGGACGAGAGACCCAGTACTTC. The encoded protein is CASSTGQGRETQYF.

As DNA, the CDR3 is TGTGCCATCAATACCGGGCTTCGAGGGGACGGCTACACCTTC. Protein sequence: CAINTGLRGDGYTF. The V call is TRBV10-3, the J call TRBJ1-2; a weak D match, TRBD1 (5 bases). V shed 7 bases and J shed 8 bases, with 20 bases lying between them. Looked up from germline, CDR1 is ENHRY and CDR2 is SYGVKD. This CDR3 has 14 amino acids.

This sequence joins TRBV11-2 and TRBJ2-7; 8 bases map to TRBD2. The CDR3 length is 11 residues. Germline assignment: CDR1 SGHAT and CDR2 FQNNGV. The CDR3 DNA sequence: TGTGGTGTCCGGGAGGGCTACGAGCAGTACTTC. Translating it yields CGVREGYEQYF.

The chain has TRBV7-3 and TRBJ2-1; 10 bases map to TRBD1. With V trimmed by 5 bases and J by 7 bases, 5 bases remained unmatched. The CDR3 covers 14 residues. The V gene's germline CDR1 is SGHTA and CDR2 FQGTGA. The CDR3 region is CASSPGQGGNEQFF. CDR3 in DNA: TGTGCCAGCAGCCCAGGACAGGGGGGGAATGAGCAGTTCTTC.

V and J are TRBV6-1 and TRBJ2-7; 8 bases agree with TRBD1. The CDR3 length is 14 residues. Germline CDR1 and CDR2: MNHNS and SASEGT. V trimming: 5 bases; J trimming: 1 base; junction bases outside the gene matches: 4. The CDR3 region is CASSSRDRSYEQYF. CDR3 in DNA: TGTGCCAGCAGTAGCCGGGACAGGTCCTACGAGCAGTACTTC.

The chain couples TRBV11-2 to TRBJ1-2; unclear D gene. The V end was cut by 2 bases, the J end by 8 bases, with 12 bases between. The CDR3 length is 13 residues. CDR1 SGHAT and CDR2 FQNNGV come from the germline V gene. CDR3 bases: TGTGCCAGCAGCTTACGGCAGTATAGGGGCTACACCTTC. It is translated as CASSLRQYRGYTF.

This chain uses TRBV5-1 with TRBJ2-1, with TRBD2 identical over 12 bases. Germline V lookup: CDR1 SGHRS, CDR2 YFSETQ. The junction had 5 bases not matched to a gene; V was cut back by 4 bases and J by 6 bases. The CDR3 loop spans 15 amino acids. The CDR3 sequence is CASSISSGGANEQFF. CDR3 DNA sequence: TGCGCCAGCAGCATCTCTAGCGGGGGGGCCAATGAGCAGTTCTTC.

The chain has TRBV29-1 and TRBJ2-7; 13 nucleotides line up with TRBD2. The CDR3 spans 17 residues. From germline, CDR1 is SQVTM and CDR2 ANQGSEA. Trimming took 4 bases from V and 0 from J; bases not matched to a gene: 9. The CDR3 sequence: CSVGGGLAGKSSYEQYF. The CDR3 bases are TGCAGCGTTGGGGGGGGACTAGCGGGAAAGAGCTCCTACGAGCAGTACTTC.

In this sample, this clonotype turned up a few times. V usage is TRBV7-6 and J usage is TRBJ2-7; 13 bases are shared with TRBD2. The length of the CDR3 is 18 residues. Trimming removed 2 bases from V and 5 bases from J; junction bases left unmatched: 12. Germline V gene lookup returns CDR1 SGHVS and CDR2 FNYEAQ. CDR3: CASSLPGLAGPRPHEQYF. In nucleotides, the CDR3 is TGTGCCAGCAGCTTACCGGGACTAGCGGGACCCCGCCCCCACGAGCAGTACTTC.

The genes are TRBV12-3 or TRBV12-4 and TRBJ1-2; D unclear. The V gene lost 6 bases and the J gene lost 8 bases, with 13 bases spanning the gap. The CDR3 totals 12 residues. CDR3 loop: CASRSPVRGYTF. In nucleotides, the CDR3 is TGTGCCAGCAGAAGCCCCGTTAGGGGCTACACCTTC.

In this sample, this clonotype turned up a few times. This chain connects TRBV7-2 to TRBJ2-3; D is unresolved. Per the germline V gene, CDR1 is SGHTA and CDR2 is FQGNSA. V was pared by 5 bases and J by 1 base, with 10 bases between. The CDR3 extends over 14 amino acids. CDR3 sequence reads: CASSPPFGTDTQYF. CDR3 nucleotides: TGTGCCAGCAGCCCCCCGTTCGGCACAGATACGCAGTATTTT.

This clonotype has more than one count but fewer than ten. The rearrangement uses TRBV27 and TRBJ2-5; D is possibly TRBD1 (6 bases). The CDR3 loop spans 15 amino acids. V was trimmed by 5 bases and J by 5 bases, leaving 18 bases between them. Per the germline V gene, CDR1 is MNHEY and CDR2 is SMNVEV (reference sequence). CDR3 DNA: TGTGCCAGCAGTACACAGGGCCTAACGACGGAGACCCAGTACTTC. Protein sequence: CASSTQGLTTETQYF.

The chain combines TRBV10-3 with TRBJ2-1; 13 nucleotides match TRBD2. This CDR3 has 15 residues. The germline V gene encodes CDR1 ENHRY and CDR2 SYGVKD. The V gene end was trimmed by 7 bases and the J gene end by 6 bases; junction bases not matched to a gene: 6. In DNA, the CDR3 is TGTGCCATCACCGAAGGGACTAGCGGGGCCAATGAGCAGTTCTTC. Protein product: CAITEGTSGANEQFF.